A selection of T cell receptor beta chains follows, all from one sample in a study of blood T cells in healthy people across ages. TCRdb re-called the 5' RACE reads with MiXCR, one entry per CDR3 protein. The sample yields some 900,000 distinct CDR3 sequences, around 46% seen once. Sequences were obtained from blood. The receptors derive from a man aged 25-45 years in good health. The CDR3 runs from the conserved cysteine through the conserved F or W. The order of the fields is clone size, CDR3 length, D gene, V gene, J gene, CDR3 protein, CDR3 DNA. D genes are given only for firm matches. Rows give clone size only sometimes, using once, few, many, or a class for an expanded clone.

>-|14|-|TRBV27|TRBJ2-7
CASSLYQGSYEQYF
TGTGCCAGCAGTTTATATCAGGGTAGCTACGAGCAGTACTTC
>-|15|-|TRBV4-3|TRBJ2-3
CASSQDWGHTDTQYF
TGCGCCAGCAGCCAAGATTGGGGCCACACAGATACGCAGTATTTT
>-|14|TRBD2|TRBV12-3/TRBV12-4|TRBJ2-3
CASRSGVVVDTQYF
TGTGCCAGCAGGAGCGGGGTCGTAGTGGATACGCAGTATTTT
>-|16|-|TRBV27|TRBJ2-7
CASSQPGLSDSYEQYF
TGTGCCAGCAGCCAACCGGGTCTTTCCGACTCCTACGAGCAGTACTTC
>-|16|-|TRBV7-9|TRBJ2-7
CASLAQGSFAAYEQYF
TGTGCCAGCTTAGCCCAGGGGTCCTTCGCAGCCTACGAGCAGTACTTC
>-|16|-|TRBV25-1|TRBJ2-1
CASTPRSLSSYNEQFF
TGTGCCAGCACTCCTCGAAGCCTTAGCTCCTACAATGAGCAGTTCTTC
>-|16|-|TRBV4-1|TRBJ2-1
CASSPLGGIAYNEQFF
TGCGCCAGCAGCCCCCTCGGCGGAATAGCCTACAATGAGCAGTTCTTC
>many|12|-|TRBV7-2|TRBJ2-7
CASSRTAYEQYF
TGTGCCAGCAGCCGGACAGCCTACGAGCAGTACTTC
>-|15|-|TRBV7-6|TRBJ1-1
CASSLRSGSPTEAFF
TGTGCCAGCAGCCTCCGGAGTGGGTCCCCTACTGAAGCTTTCTTT
>-|15|TRBD2|TRBV20-1|TRBJ2-2
CSAYSGGAFPGELFF
TGCAGTGCCTACAGCGGGGGGGCCTTCCCCGGGGAGCTGTTTTTT
>-|13|-|TRBV4-1|TRBJ2-7
CASSQFHQYEQYF
TGCGCCAGCAGCCAGTTCCACCAGTACGAGCAGTACTTC
>-|14|-|TRBV20-1|TRBJ2-5
CSARDQGGLETQYF
TGCAGTGCTAGAGATCAAGGGGGGCTAGAGACCCAGTACTTC
>few|17|-|TRBV7-2|TRBJ1-5
CASSPRGGRFSNQPQHF
TGTGCCAGCAGCCCCCGGGGGGGGCGGTTTAGCAATCAGCCCCAGCATTTT
>-|14|-|TRBV7-2|TRBJ2-3
CASSAGPSTDTQYF
TGTGCCAGCAGCGCTGGACCCAGCACAGATACGCAGTATTTT